A selection of T cell receptor beta chains follows, all from one sample in a study of T-cell memory formation after mild COVID-19. TCRdb analysed the 5' RACE reads with MiXCR anew, one entry per CDR3 protein. The sample includes more than 35,000 distinct CDR3 sequences, 9.5% of them seen just once. The source material was PBMCs or a T cell subset sorted from them (not recorded which). The receptors originated from an adult woman who had mild COVID-19 (a few samples of this study predate the infection). Cell type and time point are not known. Each CDR3 is given with its conserved first and last residue. Each record gives: J gene, clone size, D gene, V gene, CDR3 protein, CDR3 DNA. The D gene is left open where the match is weak. The listing skips clone size in some rows; elsewhere it reads once, few, many or a size class.

>TRBJ2-1|.|TRBD1|TRBV3-1
CASGARGLYNEQFF
TGTGCCAGCGGAGCGAGGGGGCTCTACAATGAGCAGTTCTTC
>TRBJ2-3|few|.|TRBV6-2/TRBV6-3
CASSYGSSVDTQYF
TGTGCCAGCAGTTACGGGTCGAGTGTGGATACGCAGTATTTT
>TRBJ1-2|few|TRBD1|TRBV7-6
CASSLEDRGRGYTF
TGTGCCAGCAGCTTAGAAGACAGGGGGCGAGGCTACACCTTC
>TRBJ2-2|.|TRBD2|TRBV2
CASSVNALAGTGELFF
TGTGCCAGCAGTGTAAACGCGCTAGCGGGCACCGGGGAGCTGTTTTTT
>TRBJ2-7|.|.|TRBV7-2
CASSFGHRYEQYF
TGTGCCAGCAGCTTTGGACACCGCTACGAGCAGTACTTC
>TRBJ2-3|.|TRBD2|TRBV24-1
CATSDPTYALGLGTDTQYF
TGTGCCACCAGTGATCCGACATATGCTTTGGGACTAGGCACAGATACGCAGTATTTT
>TRBJ2-3|many|.|TRBV7-2
CASSLYKASADTQYF
TGTGCCAGCAGCTTATATAAAGCATCGGCAGATACGCAGTATTTT
>TRBJ2-4|.|.|TRBV6-1
CASSEALGLQYF
TGTGCCAGCAGTGAAGCTCTAGGCCTTCAGTACTTC
>TRBJ2-3|.|.|TRBV10-3
CAISEGPDTQYF
TGTGCCATCAGTGAGGGGCCAGATACGCAGTATTTT
>TRBJ2-1|.|.|TRBV12-3/TRBV12-4
CASSPQGKFDNEQFF
TGTGCCAGCAGTCCACAGGGAAAGTTCGACAATGAGCAGTTCTTC
>TRBJ2-7|many|.|TRBV5-5
CASSPTLGSYEQYF
TGTGCCAGCAGCCCCACTCTGGGCTCCTACGAGCAGTACTTC
>TRBJ2-5|.|TRBD2|TRBV9
CASSVGAGGRQETQYF
TGTGCCAGCAGCGTAGGTGCGGGGGGGCGCCAAGAGACCCAGTACTTC
>TRBJ1-1|few|.|TRBV11-2
CASSTQGGGTEAFF
TGTGCCAGCAGCACCCAGGGTGGGGGCACTGAAGCTTTCTTT
>TRBJ2-1|.|TRBD2|TRBV29-1
CSVVRLAGSSYNEQFF
TGCAGCGTTGTCCGTTTAGCGGGGAGCTCCTACAATGAGCAGTTCTTC
>TRBJ2-1|.|.|TRBV10-3
CAISSRGDEQFF
TGTGCCATCAGCAGCCGAGGGGATGAGCAGTTCTTC
>TRBJ1-1|few|TRBD1|TRBV19
CASSGQGMNTEAFF
TGTGCCAGTAGTGGACAGGGGATGAACACTGAAGCTTTCTTT
>TRBJ1-5|.|.|TRBV7-8
CASGGEGTNQPQHF
TGTGCCAGCGGGGGGGAGGGGACCAATCAGCCCCAGCATTTT
>TRBJ2-3|few|.|TRBV7-9
CASSFAGHTDTQYF
TGTGCCAGCAGCTTTGCGGGACACACAGATACGCAGTATTTT
>TRBJ2-3|many|.|TRBV20-1
CSARDWGTSTDTQYF
TGCAGTGCTAGAGATTGGGGGACTAGCACAGATACGCAGTATTTT
>TRBJ1-5|.|.|TRBV20-1
CSARQGNQPQHF
TGCAGTGCTAGACAGGGGAATCAGCCCCAGCATTTT
>TRBJ2-7|.|TRBD2|TRBV5-1
CASSSAGAIFEQYF
TGCGCCAGCAGCTCAGCGGGAGCCATCTTCGAGCAGTACTTC
>TRBJ1-5|few|TRBD1|TRBV24-1
CATSSGQGDQPQHF
TGTGCCACCAGTTCAGGACAGGGCGATCAGCCCCAGCATTTT
>TRBJ1-1|.|TRBD1|TRBV19
CASSMDRGKAVAFF
TGTGCCAGTAGTATGGACAGGGGGAAGGCGGTAGCTTTCTTT
>TRBJ2-5|few|.|TRBV5-1
CASSLSLQQETQYF
TGCGCCAGCAGCCTGAGCCTCCAACAAGAGACCCAGTACTTC
>TRBJ2-7|.|.|TRBV7-2
CASSLGAGGPYEQYF
TGTGCCAGCAGCTTAGGAGCTGGAGGGCCATACGAGCAGTACTTC
>TRBJ2-7|few|TRBD2|TRBV5-1
CASSLGWGWQREVGSYEQYF
TGCGCCAGCAGCTTGGGATGGGGGTGGCAGCGGGAGGTCGGCTCCTACGAGCAGTACTTC
>TRBJ1-2|.|TRBD1|TRBV5-1
CASSLGTDGYGYTF
TGCGCCAGCAGCTTAGGGACAGATGGCTATGGCTACACCTTC
>TRBJ1-3|many|.|TRBV20-1
CSALDMGAGNTIYF
TGCAGTGCTCTTGATATGGGGGCTGGAAACACCATATATTTT
>TRBJ2-1|many|TRBD2|TRBV7-8
CASSSLAGAALSYNEQFF
TGTGCCAGCAGCTCCCTAGCGGGGGCCGCACTTTCCTACAATGAGCAGTTCTTC
>TRBJ2-2|many|.|TRBV29-1
CSVGQRNTGELFF
TGCAGCGTTGGACAGAGGAACACCGGGGAGCTGTTTTTT
>TRBJ1-4|.|.|TRBV4-1
CASSQVGVGRGGEKLFF
TGCGCCAGCAGCCAAGTCGGGGTAGGAAGGGGAGGAGAAAAACTGTTTTTT
>TRBJ2-1|.|.|TRBV24-1
CATSDLQQSNEQFF
TGTGCCACCAGTGATTTGCAACAGTCCAATGAGCAGTTCTTC
>TRBJ1-2|.|.|TRBV30
CAWRPELDYGYTF
TGTGCCTGGCGACCGGAACTTGACTATGGCTACACCTTC
>TRBJ2-1|medium-sized|TRBD2|TRBV5-1
CASSSGTSGRSSYNEQFF
TGCGCCAGCAGCTCCGGGACTAGCGGGAGGAGCTCCTACAATGAGCAGTTCTTC
>TRBJ2-6|many|.|TRBV5-1
CASSPSSRVTSSGANVLTF
TGCGCCAGCAGCCCGTCTAGCAGGGTGACCTCCTCTGGGGCCAACGTCCTGACTTTC
>TRBJ2-7|.|TRBD2|TRBV20-1
CSAREPLGLAGGRVYEQYF
TGCAGTGCTAGAGAGCCCCTTGGACTAGCGGGAGGACGGGTGTACGAGCAGTACTTC
>TRBJ2-2|many|.|TRBV10-1
CASSESDRRHTGELFF
TGCGCCAGCAGTGAGTCAGACAGGAGACACACCGGGGAGCTGTTTTTT
>TRBJ2-3|few|.|TRBV12-3/TRBV12-4
CASRGRATDTQYF
TGTGCCAGCAGGGGGCGAGCAACAGATACGCAGTATTTT
>TRBJ2-2|.|TRBD1|TRBV20-1
CSASGTVGGELFF
TGCAGTGCTAGCGGGACAGTTGGCGGGGAGCTGTTTTTT
>TRBJ2-1|.|TRBD2|TRBV24-1
CATSDFPIAGEGNEQFF
TGTGCCACCAGTGATTTCCCTATAGCGGGGGAAGGCAATGAGCAGTTCTTC
>TRBJ2-3|.|TRBD1|TRBV5-1
CASSLEGQGAFADTQYF
TGCGCCAGCAGCTTGGAGGGGCAGGGGGCTTTCGCAGATACGCAGTATTTT
>TRBJ2-2|.|TRBD1|TRBV15
CATGLQGANTGELFF
TGTGCCACCGGGCTGCAGGGGGCGAACACCGGGGAGCTGTTTTTT
>TRBJ2-5|.|.|TRBV4-1
CASSQDNKQETQYF
TGCGCCAGCAGCCAAGATAACAAGCAAGAGACCCAGTACTTC
>TRBJ1-2|few|TRBD1|TRBV30
CAWSFSRGLSYGYTF
TGTGCCTGGAGCTTCTCTAGGGGGCTAAGTTATGGCTACACCTTC
>TRBJ1-5|few|TRBD1|TRBV6-2/TRBV6-3
CASSTQQGDSNQPQHF
TGTGCCAGCAGTACTCAACAGGGGGATAGCAATCAGCCCCAGCATTTT
>TRBJ2-1|few|TRBD2|TRBV7-9
CASSLRAGLAGSNEQFF
TGTGCCAGCAGCTTAAGGGCCGGACTAGCGGGATCCAATGAGCAGTTCTTC
>TRBJ1-1|many|.|TRBV12-5
CASALNFGAFF
TGTGCTAGTGCCCTGAACTTTGGAGCTTTCTTT
>TRBJ2-5|few|.|TRBV24-1
CATSSRRGAAQYF
TGTGCCACCAGCTCTCGAAGGGGAGCAGCCCAGTACTTC
>TRBJ2-7|many|.|TRBV15
CATSRDDSGTYEQYF
TGTGCCACCAGCAGAGATGACAGTGGTACCTACGAGCAGTACTTC
>TRBJ1-6|.|.|TRBV20-1
CSARVRSLNNSPLHF
TGCAGTGCTAGAGTCAGGTCTTTGAACAATTCACCCCTCCACTTT
>TRBJ2-7|few|TRBD1|TRBV11-2
CASSSDRTYEQYF
TGTGCCAGCAGCTCGGACAGGACCTACGAGCAGTACTTC
>TRBJ2-3|few|.|TRBV29-1
CSVETPRDTQYF
TGCAGCGTTGAAACGCCGAGGGATACGCAGTATTTT
>TRBJ1-1|.|.|TRBV5-1
CASRRVDTEAFF
TGCGCCAGCAGGAGGGTCGACACTGAAGCTTTCTTT
>TRBJ1-1|.|.|TRBV30
CAWSVQGAEAFF
TGTGCCTGGAGTGTACAAGGGGCTGAAGCTTTCTTT
>TRBJ2-1|few|.|TRBV10-3
CAIRGRGNDEQFF
TGTGCCATCAGAGGGAGGGGGAACGATGAGCAGTTCTTC